A selection of T cell receptor beta chains follows, all from one sample in a study of memory CD4+ T cells and cytomegalovirus serostatus. Some clones are missing from TCRdb's copy, which holds only in-frame ones; the method was immunoSEQ multiplex PCR. The data show 60,000 to 70,000 clones, about 75% seen once. The source material was memory CD4+ T cells from blood. These receptors were taken from an adult in good health and CMV-seropositive. Both conserved end residues are part of each CDR3. D genes are given only for firm matches. Size is omitted from some rows. Given values are once, few, many or a class for expanded clones.

V gene: TRBV30; D gene: .; clone size: .; J gene: TRBJ1-1; CDR3 protein: CAWRPGRSNTEAFF; CDR3 DNA: TGTGCCTGGAGACCGGGACGGTCCAACACTGAAGCTTTCTTT
V gene: TRBV2; D gene: TRBD1; clone size: .; J gene: TRBJ1-5; CDR3 protein: CASKNDRGDNQPQHF; CDR3 DNA: TGTGCCAGCAAAAACGACAGGGGTGACAATCAGCCCCAGCATTTT
V gene: TRBV19; D gene: .; clone size: .; J gene: TRBJ1-3; CDR3 protein: CASSSADGNTIYF; CDR3 DNA: TGTGCCAGTAGTAGTGCAGACGGAAACACCATATATTTT
V gene: TRBV5-1; D gene: .; clone size: .; J gene: TRBJ2-1; CDR3 protein: CASSLVLDEQFF; CDR3 DNA: TGCGCCAGCAGCCTGGTCCTGGATGAGCAGTTCTTC
V gene: TRBV10-3; D gene: TRBD2; clone size: .; J gene: TRBJ2-1; CDR3 protein: CAIGTSGENEQFF; CDR3 DNA: TGTGCCATCGGGACTAGCGGGGAGAATGAGCAGTTCTTC
V gene: TRBV5-4; D gene: .; clone size: .; J gene: TRBJ1-1; CDR3 protein: CAPSWAGLMNTEAFF; CDR3 DNA: TGTGCCCCCAGCTGGGCAGGTCTGATGAACACTGAAGCTTTCTTT
V gene: TRBV10-3; D gene: .; clone size: .; J gene: TRBJ2-3; CDR3 protein: CAISERGGGRTDTQYF; CDR3 DNA: TGTGCCATCAGCGAGAGAGGGGGGGGCCGCACAGATACGCAGTATTTT
V gene: TRBV9; D gene: .; clone size: few; J gene: TRBJ2-5; CDR3 protein: CASSPSGPFPGHGFQETQYF; CDR3 DNA: TGTGCCAGCAGCCCATCGGGCCCCTTTCCGGGACACGGCTTCCAAGAGACCCAGTACTTC
V gene: TRBV29-1; D gene: TRBD1; clone size: .; J gene: TRBJ2-5; CDR3 protein: CSVGGTGVGETQYF; CDR3 DNA: TGCAGCGTCGGTGGGACAGGGGTGGGGGAGACCCAGTACTTC
V gene: TRBV5-1; D gene: .; clone size: once; J gene: TRBJ2-3; CDR3 protein: CASSSTLGAKDTQYF; CDR3 DNA: TGCGCCAGCAGCTCGACCTTAGGAGCAAAAGATACGCAGTATTTT
V gene: TRBV5-1; D gene: .; clone size: .; J gene: TRBJ1-1; CDR3 protein: CASSATGPHTEAFF; CDR3 DNA: TGCGCCAGCAGCGCGACCGGGCCGCACACTGAAGCTTTCTTT
V gene: TRBV5-4; D gene: TRBD2; clone size: .; J gene: TRBJ2-3; CDR3 protein: CASRGGTSSTDTQYF; CDR3 DNA: TGTGCCAGCCGCGGAGGGACTAGCAGCACAGATACGCAGTATTTT
V gene: TRBV6-5; D gene: TRBD1; clone size: .; J gene: TRBJ1-1; CDR3 protein: CASSRVGTGGTEAFF; CDR3 DNA: TGTGCCAGCAGCCGCGTTGGGACAGGGGGCACTGAAGCTTTCTTT
V gene: TRBV30; D gene: .; clone size: .; J gene: TRBJ1-2; CDR3 protein: CAWKPRTGSYTF; CDR3 DNA: TGTGCCTGGAAACCCCGAACAGGTTCCTACACCTTC
V gene: TRBV11-2; D gene: TRBD2; clone size: .; J gene: TRBJ2-7; CDR3 protein: CASSPVNRPRGARYEQYF; CDR3 DNA: TGTGCCAGCAGCCCCGTTAACCGCCCGCGGGGGGCGCGATACGAGCAGTACTTC
V gene: TRBV7-9; D gene: TRBD1; clone size: .; J gene: TRBJ2-7; CDR3 protein: CASSLPGTGGAERRQYF; CDR3 DNA: TGTGCCAGCAGCTTGCCCGGGACAGGGGGCGCGGAGCGGAGGCAGTACTTC
V gene: TRBV28; D gene: .; clone size: .; J gene: TRBJ2-1; CDR3 protein: CASSLVARSYNEQFF; CDR3 DNA: TGTGCCAGCAGTTTGGTGGCGCGGTCCTACAATGAGCAGTTCTTC
V gene: TRBV18; D gene: TRBD2; clone size: .; J gene: TRBJ2-5; CDR3 protein: CASSVPGTSGRETQYF; CDR3 DNA: TGTGCCAGCTCAGTACCCGGGACTAGCGGGAGAGAGACCCAGTACTTC
V gene: TRBV19; D gene: .; clone size: .; J gene: TRBJ1-6; CDR3 protein: CASSFQADSPLHF; CDR3 DNA: TGTGCCAGTAGCTTTCAGGCTGATTCACCCCTCCACTTT
V gene: TRBV30; D gene: .; clone size: .; J gene: TRBJ2-2; CDR3 protein: CAWRTNTGELFF; CDR3 DNA: TGTGCCTGGAGGACTAACACCGGGGAGCTGTTTTTT
V gene: TRBV19; D gene: .; clone size: .; J gene: TRBJ2-7; CDR3 protein: CASSIDPASDEQYF; CDR3 DNA: TGTGCCAGTAGTATAGACCCGGCGAGCGACGAGCAGTACTTC
V gene: TRBV11-2; D gene: .; clone size: few; J gene: TRBJ1-6; CDR3 protein: CASSALGSAHSPLHF; CDR3 DNA: TGTGCCAGCAGCGCGCTGGGTTCGGCTCATTCACCCCTCCACTTT
V gene: TRBV6-6; D gene: TRBD1; clone size: .; J gene: TRBJ1-6; CDR3 protein: CASSPRDRGQNSPLHF; CDR3 DNA: TGTGCCAGCAGTCCAAGAGACAGGGGGCAGAATTCACCCCTCCACTTT
V gene: TRBV7-9; D gene: .; clone size: once; J gene: TRBJ2-3; CDR3 protein: CASSLRGLSAADTQYF; CDR3 DNA: TGTGCCAGCAGCTTACGAGGGTTGTCAGCCGCAGATACGCAGTATTTT
V gene: TRBV14; D gene: TRBD1; clone size: .; J gene: TRBJ2-5; CDR3 protein: CASSQARTGSMGQETQYF; CDR3 DNA: TGTGCCAGCAGCCAAGCTCGGACAGGGAGCATGGGGCAAGAGACCCAGTACTTC
V gene: TRBV6-1; D gene: .; clone size: .; J gene: TRBJ1-2; CDR3 protein: CASSEGGLDYGYTF; CDR3 DNA: TGTGCCAGCAGTGAGGGGGGGCTCGACTATGGCTACACCTTC
V gene: TRBV5-1; D gene: .; clone size: once; J gene: TRBJ1-2; CDR3 protein: CASSPRDFYGYTF; CDR3 DNA: TGCGCCAGCAGCCCCAGGGACTTCTATGGCTACACCTTC
V gene: TRBV19; D gene: TRBD1; clone size: .; J gene: TRBJ1-5; CDR3 protein: CATKGAKYSNQPQHF; CDR3 DNA: TGTGCCACAAAGGGGGCTAAATATAGCAATCAGCCCCAGCATTTT
V gene: TRBV10-3; D gene: .; clone size: .; J gene: TRBJ2-7; CDR3 protein: CAISARVSSYEQYF; CDR3 DNA: TGTGCCATCAGTGCCAGGGTCAGCTCCTACGAGCAGTACTTC
V gene: TRBV7-6; D gene: TRBD2; clone size: .; J gene: TRBJ2-7; CDR3 protein: CASSAITSGTYEQYF; CDR3 DNA: TGTGCCAGCAGCGCTATAACTAGCGGTACCTACGAGCAGTACTTC
V gene: TRBV7-8; D gene: .; clone size: .; J gene: TRBJ1-1; CDR3 protein: CASSLESARQNTEAFF; CDR3 DNA: TGTGCCAGCAGCTTAGAATCCGCCCGACAAAACACTGAAGCTTTCTTT
V gene: TRBV11-2; D gene: .; clone size: .; J gene: TRBJ2-2; CDR3 protein: CASRKPADTGELFF; CDR3 DNA: TGTGCCAGCAGGAAACCTGCGGACACCGGGGAGCTGTTTTTT